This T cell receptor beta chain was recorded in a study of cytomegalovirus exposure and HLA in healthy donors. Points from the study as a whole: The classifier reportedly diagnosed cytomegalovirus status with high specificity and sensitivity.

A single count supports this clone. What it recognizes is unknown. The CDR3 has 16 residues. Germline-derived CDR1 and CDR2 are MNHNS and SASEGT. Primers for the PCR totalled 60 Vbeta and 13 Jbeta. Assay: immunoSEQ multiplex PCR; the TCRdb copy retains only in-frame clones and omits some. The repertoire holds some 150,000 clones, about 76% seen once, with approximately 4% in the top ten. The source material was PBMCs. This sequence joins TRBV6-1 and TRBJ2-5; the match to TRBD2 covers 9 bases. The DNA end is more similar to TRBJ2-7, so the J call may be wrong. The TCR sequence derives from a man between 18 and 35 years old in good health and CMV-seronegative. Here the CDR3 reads CASSGLAGLSSYEQYF. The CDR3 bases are TGTGCCAGCAGTGGCCTAGCGGGACTGTCCTCCTACGAGCAGTACTTC.